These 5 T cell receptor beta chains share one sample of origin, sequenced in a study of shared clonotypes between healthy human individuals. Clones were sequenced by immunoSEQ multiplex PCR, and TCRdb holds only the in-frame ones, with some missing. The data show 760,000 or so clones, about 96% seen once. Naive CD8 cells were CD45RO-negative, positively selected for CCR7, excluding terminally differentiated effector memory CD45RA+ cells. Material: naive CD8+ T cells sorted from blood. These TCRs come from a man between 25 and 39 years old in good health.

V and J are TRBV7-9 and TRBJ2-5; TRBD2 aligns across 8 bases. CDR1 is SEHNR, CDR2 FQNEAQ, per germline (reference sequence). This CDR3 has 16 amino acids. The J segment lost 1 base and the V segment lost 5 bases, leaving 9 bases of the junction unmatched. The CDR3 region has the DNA TGTGCCAGCAGCCGCCTCGGGAGGGCGGGCCAAGAGACCCAGTACTTC. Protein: CASSRLGRAGQETQYF.

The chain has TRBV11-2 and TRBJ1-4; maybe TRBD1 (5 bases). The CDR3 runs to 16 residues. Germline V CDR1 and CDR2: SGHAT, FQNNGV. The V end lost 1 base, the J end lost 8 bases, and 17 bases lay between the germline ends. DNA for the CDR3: TGTGCCAGCAGCTTAGGGACATCGGGCATGACGGAAAAACTGTTTTTT. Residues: CASSLGTSGMTEKLFF.

The CDR3 DNA reads as TGCGCCAGCAGCTTGGGCGTGCCCTCCTACAATGAGCAGTTCTTC. Encoded protein: CASSLGVPSYNEQFF. The chain carries TRBV5-1 and TRBJ2-1; D is uncertain. The CDR3 runs 15 residues. The V end was cut by 0 bases, the J end by 0 bases, with 7 bases between. Germline V gene data show CDR1 as SGHRS and CDR2 as YFSETQ.

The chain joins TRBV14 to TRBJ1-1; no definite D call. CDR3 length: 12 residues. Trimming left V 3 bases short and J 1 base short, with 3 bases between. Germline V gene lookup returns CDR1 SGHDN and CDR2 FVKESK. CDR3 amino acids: CASSQENTEAFF. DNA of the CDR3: TGTGCCAGCAGCCAGGAGAACACTGAAGCTTTCTTT.

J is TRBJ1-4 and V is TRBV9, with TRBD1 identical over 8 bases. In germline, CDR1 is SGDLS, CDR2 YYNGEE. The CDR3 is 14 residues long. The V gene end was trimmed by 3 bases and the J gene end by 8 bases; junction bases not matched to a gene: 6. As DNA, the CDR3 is TGTGCCAGCAGCGCAGGGGGCGCGGGAGAAAAACTGTTTTTT. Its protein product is CASSAGGAGEKLFF.